The clone carrying this T cell receptor (beta chain) occurred a few times. Its specificity is unknown. V gave up 1 base and J gave up 4 bases; unmatched junction bases: 6. Germline CDR1 is MNHNS and CDR2 is SASEGT. CDR3 size: 15 residues. The data derive from a study of OX40 agonist ivuxolimab in advanced cancers. Looking at the study overall: Males comprised 82.7% of the group, whose mean age was roughly 60 years (range about 20 to 85).

Sequenced by immunoSEQ multiplex PCR; TCRdb stores in-frame clones only, minus some. The table lists 33,000 or so clones, about 78% of them singletons. The study, taken as a whole, reports: More expanded clones were seen, on average, in CD8+ T cells than in CD4+.

The chain carries TRBV6-1 and TRBJ1-2; TRBD1 aligns across 7 bases. The clonotype comes from an adult with an advanced solid tumor such as melanoma, head and neck, liver or kidney cancer. Sample: CD4+ or CD8+ T cells sorted from blood, taken in a trial of the OX40 agonist ivuxolimab. The CDR3, as DNA: TGTGCCAGCAGTGAAGAGACAGGGATTAGCTATGGCTACACCTTC. This sequence encodes CASSEETGISYGYTF.